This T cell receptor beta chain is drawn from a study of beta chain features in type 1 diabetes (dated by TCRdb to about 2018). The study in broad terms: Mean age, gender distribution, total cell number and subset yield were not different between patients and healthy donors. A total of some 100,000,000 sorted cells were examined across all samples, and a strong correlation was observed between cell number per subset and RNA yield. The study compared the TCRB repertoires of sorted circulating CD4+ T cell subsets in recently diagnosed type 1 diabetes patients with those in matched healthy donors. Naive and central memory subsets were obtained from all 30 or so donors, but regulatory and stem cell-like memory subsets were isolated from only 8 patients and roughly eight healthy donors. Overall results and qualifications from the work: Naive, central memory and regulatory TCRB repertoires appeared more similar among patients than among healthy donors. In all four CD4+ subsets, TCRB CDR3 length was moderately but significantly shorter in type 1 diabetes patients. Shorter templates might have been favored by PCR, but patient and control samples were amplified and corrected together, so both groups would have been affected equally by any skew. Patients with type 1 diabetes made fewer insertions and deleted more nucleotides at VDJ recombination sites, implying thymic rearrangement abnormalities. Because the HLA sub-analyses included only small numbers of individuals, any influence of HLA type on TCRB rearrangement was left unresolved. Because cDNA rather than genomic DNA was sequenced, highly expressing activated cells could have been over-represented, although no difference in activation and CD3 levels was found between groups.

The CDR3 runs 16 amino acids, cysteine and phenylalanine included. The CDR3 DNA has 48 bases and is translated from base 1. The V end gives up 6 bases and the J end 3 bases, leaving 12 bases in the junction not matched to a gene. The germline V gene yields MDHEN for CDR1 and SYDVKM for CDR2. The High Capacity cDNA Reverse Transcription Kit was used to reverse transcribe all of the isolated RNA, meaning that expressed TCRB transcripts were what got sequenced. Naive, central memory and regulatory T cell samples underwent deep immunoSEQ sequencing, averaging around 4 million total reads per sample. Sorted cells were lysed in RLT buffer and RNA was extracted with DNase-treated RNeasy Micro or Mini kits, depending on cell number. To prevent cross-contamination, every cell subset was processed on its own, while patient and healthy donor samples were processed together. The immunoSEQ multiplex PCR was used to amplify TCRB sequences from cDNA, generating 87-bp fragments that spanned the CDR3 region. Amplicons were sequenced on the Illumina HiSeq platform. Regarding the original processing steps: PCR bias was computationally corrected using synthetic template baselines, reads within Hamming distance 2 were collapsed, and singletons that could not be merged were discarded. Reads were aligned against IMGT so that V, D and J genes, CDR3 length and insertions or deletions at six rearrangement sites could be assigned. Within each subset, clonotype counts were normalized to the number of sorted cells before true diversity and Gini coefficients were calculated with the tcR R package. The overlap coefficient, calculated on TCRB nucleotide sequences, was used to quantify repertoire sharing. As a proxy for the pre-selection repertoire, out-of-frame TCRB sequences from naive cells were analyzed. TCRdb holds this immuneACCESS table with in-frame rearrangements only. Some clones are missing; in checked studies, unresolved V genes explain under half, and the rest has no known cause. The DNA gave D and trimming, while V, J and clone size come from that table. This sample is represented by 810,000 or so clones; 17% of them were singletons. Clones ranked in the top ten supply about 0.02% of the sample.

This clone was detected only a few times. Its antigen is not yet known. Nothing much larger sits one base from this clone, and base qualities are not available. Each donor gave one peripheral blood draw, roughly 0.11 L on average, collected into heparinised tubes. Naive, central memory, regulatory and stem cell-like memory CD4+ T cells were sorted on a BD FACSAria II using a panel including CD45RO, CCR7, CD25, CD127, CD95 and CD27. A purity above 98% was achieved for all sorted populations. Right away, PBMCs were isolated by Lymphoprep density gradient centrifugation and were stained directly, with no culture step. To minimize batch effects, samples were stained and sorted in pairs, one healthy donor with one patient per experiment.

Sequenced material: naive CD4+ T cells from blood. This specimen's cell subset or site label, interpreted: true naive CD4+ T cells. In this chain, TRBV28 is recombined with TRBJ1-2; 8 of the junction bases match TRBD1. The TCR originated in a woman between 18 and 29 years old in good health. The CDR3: CASRTNGQGYHYGYTF. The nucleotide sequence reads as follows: TGTGCCAGCAGGACGAATGGACAGGGTTACCACTATGGCTACACCTTC.